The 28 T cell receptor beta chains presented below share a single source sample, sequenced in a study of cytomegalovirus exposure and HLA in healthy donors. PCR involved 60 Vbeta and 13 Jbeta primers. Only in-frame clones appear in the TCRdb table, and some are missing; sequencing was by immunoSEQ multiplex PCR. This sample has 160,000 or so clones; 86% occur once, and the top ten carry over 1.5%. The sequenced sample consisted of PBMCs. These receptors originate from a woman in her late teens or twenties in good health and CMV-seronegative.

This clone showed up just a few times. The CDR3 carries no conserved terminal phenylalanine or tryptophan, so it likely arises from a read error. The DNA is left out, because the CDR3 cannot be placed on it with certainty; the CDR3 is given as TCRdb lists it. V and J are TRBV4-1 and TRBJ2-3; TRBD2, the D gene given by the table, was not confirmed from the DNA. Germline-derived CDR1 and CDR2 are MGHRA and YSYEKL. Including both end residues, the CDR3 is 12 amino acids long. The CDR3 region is CASSQDVQYSKR.

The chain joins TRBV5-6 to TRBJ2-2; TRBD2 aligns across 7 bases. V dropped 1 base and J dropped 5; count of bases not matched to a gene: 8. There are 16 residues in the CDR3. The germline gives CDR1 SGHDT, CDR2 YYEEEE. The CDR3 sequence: CASSLFGRSWTGELFF. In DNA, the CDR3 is TGTGCCAGCAGCTTGTTCGGGAGGAGTTGGACCGGGGAGCTGTTTTTT.

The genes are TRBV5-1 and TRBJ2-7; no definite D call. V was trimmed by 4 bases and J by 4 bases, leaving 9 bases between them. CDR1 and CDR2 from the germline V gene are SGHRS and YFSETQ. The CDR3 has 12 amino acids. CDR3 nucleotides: TGCGCCAGCAGCCCCGAGCGTTACGAGCAGTACTTC. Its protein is CASSPERYEQYF.

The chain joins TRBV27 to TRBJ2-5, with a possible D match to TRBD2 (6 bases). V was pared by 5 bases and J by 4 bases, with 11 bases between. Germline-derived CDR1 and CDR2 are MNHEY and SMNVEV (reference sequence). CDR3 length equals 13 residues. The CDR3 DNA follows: TGTGCCAGCAGTCGAGACGGGGGAGAGACCCAGTACTTC. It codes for CASSRDGGETQYF.

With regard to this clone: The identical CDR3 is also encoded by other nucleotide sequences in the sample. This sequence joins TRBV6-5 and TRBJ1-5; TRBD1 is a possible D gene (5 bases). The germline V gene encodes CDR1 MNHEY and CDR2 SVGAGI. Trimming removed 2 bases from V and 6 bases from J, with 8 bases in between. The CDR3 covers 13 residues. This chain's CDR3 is CASSYGGSQPQHF. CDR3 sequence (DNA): TGTGCCAGCAGTTACGGGGGGAGTCAGCCCCAGCATTTT.

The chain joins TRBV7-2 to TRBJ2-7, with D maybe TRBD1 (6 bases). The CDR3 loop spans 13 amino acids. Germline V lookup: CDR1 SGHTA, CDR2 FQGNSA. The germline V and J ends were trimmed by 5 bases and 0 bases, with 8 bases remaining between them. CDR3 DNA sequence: TGTGCCAGCAGCCAGACAGGCTCCTACGAGCAGTACTTC. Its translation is CASSQTGSYEQYF.

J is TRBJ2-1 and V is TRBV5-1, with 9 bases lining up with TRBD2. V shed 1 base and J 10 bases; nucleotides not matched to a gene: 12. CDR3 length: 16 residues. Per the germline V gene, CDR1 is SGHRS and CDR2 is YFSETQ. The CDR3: CASSLTTSGLPGEQFF. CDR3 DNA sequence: TGCGCCAGCAGCTTGACGACTAGCGGTCTCCCGGGGGAGCAGTTCTTC. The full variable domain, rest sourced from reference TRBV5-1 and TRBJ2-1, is KAGVTQTPRYLIKTRGQQVTLSCSPISGHRSVSWYQQTPGQGLQFLFEYFSETQRNKGNFPGRFSGRQFSNSRSEMNVSTLELGDSALYLCASSLTTSGLPGEQFFGPGTRLTVL.

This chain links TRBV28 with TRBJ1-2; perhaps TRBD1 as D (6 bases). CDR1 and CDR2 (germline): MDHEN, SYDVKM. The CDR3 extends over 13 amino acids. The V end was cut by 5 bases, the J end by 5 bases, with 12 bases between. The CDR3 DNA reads TGTGCCAGCAGTCTCAGGACAGAATATGGCTACACCTTC. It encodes CASSLRTEYGYTF.

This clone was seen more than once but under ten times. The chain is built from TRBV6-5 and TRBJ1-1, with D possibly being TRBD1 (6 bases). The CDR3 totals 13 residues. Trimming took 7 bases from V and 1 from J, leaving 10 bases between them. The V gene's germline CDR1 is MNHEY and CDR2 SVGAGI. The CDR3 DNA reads TGTGCCAGCACATTGGGACAGAACACTGAAGCTTTCTTT. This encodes CASTLGQNTEAFF.

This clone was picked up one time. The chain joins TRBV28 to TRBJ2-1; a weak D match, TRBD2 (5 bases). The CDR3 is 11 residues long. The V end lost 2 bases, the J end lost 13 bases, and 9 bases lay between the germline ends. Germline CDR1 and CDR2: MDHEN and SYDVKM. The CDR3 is CASSLQAEQFF. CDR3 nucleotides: TGTGCCAGCAGTTTACAAGCGGAACAGTTCTTC.

The chain's CDR3 is CASTLAGGPIRRDEQFF. DNA of the CDR3: TGTGCCAGCACTCTAGCGGGAGGGCCAATCCGGCGCGATGAGCAGTTCTTC. This chain connects TRBV27 to TRBJ2-1; 12 nucleotides align to TRBD2. Trimming removed 7 bases from V and 8 bases from J; junction bases left unmatched: 15. This CDR3 has 17 residues. CDR1 is MNHEY, CDR2 SMNVEV, per germline (reference sequence).

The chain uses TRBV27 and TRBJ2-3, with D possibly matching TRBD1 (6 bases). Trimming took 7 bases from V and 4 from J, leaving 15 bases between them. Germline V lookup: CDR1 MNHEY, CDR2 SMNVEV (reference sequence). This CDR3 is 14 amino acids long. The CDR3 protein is CASKVNRAPDTQYF. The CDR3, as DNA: TGTGCCAGCAAGGTCAACAGGGCTCCAGATACGCAGTATTTT.

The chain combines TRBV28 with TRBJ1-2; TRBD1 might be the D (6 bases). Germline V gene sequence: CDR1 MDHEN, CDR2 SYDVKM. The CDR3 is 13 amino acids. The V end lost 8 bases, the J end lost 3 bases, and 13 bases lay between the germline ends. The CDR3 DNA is TGTGCCAGCTCCTCGACAGGAGACTATGGCTACACCTTC. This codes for CASSSTGDYGYTF.

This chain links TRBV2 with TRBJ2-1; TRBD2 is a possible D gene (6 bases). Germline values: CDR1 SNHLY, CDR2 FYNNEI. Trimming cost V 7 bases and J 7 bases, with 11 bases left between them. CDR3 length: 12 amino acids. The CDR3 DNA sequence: TGTGCCAGCACCCCCGCGGGGAATGAGCAGTTCTTC. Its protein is CASTPAGNEQFF.

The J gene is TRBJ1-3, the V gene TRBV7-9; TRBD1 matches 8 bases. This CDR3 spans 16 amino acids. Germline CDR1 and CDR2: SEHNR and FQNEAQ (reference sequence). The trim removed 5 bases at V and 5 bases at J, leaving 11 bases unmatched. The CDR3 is CASSPPPRTGRNTIYF. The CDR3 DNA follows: TGTGCCAGCAGCCCCCCGCCTAGGACAGGGAGAAACACCATATATTTT.

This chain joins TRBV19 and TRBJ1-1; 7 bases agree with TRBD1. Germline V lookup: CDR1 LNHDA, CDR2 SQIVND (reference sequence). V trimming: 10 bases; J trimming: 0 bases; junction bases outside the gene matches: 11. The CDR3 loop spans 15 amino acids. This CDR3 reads CATSWPGGLNTEAFF. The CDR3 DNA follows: TGTGCCACGTCGTGGCCAGGGGGGCTGAACACTGAAGCTTTCTTT. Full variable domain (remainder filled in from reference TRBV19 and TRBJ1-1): DGGITQSPKYLFRKEGQNVTLSCEQNLNHDAMYWYRQDPGQGLRLIYYSQIVNDFQKGDIAEGYSVSREKKESFPLTVTSAQKNPTAFYLCATSWPGGLNTEAFFGQGTRLTVV.

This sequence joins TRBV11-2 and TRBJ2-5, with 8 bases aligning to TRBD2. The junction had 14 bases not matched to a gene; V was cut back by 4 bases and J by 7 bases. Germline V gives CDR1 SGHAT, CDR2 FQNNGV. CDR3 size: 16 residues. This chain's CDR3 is CASSSLSGGLAGTQYF. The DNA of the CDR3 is TGTGCCAGCAGCTCCCTCTCGGGGGGCCTAGCGGGGACCCAGTACTTC.

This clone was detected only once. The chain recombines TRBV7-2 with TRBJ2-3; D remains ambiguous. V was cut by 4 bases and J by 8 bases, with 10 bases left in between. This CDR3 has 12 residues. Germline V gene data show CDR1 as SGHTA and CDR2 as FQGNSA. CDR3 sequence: CASSSQSVTQYF. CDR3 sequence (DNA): TGTGCCAGCAGCTCTCAATCGGTTACGCAGTATTTT. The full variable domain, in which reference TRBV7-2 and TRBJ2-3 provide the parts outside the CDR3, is GAGVSQSPSNKVTEKGKDVELRCDPISGHTALYWYRQSLGQGLEFLIYFQGNSAPDKSGLPSDRFSAERTGGSVSTLTIQRTQQEDSAVYLCASSSQSVTQYFGPGTRLTVL.

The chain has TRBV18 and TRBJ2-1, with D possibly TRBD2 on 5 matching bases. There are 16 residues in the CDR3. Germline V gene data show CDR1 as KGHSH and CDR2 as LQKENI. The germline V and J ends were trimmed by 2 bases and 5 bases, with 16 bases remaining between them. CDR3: CASSPIRDSQDNEQFF. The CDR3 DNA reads TGTGCCAGCTCACCAATTCGGGATTCTCAGGACAATGAGCAGTTCTTC. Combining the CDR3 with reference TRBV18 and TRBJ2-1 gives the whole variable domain NAGVMQNPRHLVRRRGQEARLRCSPMKGHSHVYWYRQLPEEGLKFMVYLQKENIIDESGMPKERFSAEFPKEGPSILRIQQVVRGDSAAYFCASSPIRDSQDNEQFFGPGTRLTVL.

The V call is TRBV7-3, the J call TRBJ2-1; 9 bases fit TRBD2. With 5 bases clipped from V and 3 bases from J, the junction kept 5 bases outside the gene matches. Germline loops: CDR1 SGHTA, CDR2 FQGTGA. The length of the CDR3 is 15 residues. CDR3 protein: CASSPTSGFYNEQFF. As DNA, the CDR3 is TGTGCCAGCAGCCCCACTAGCGGGTTCTACAATGAGCAGTTCTTC.

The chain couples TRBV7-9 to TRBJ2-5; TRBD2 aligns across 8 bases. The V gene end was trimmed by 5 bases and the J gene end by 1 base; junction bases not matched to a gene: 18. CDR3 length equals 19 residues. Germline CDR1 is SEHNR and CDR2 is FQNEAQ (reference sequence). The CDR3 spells CASSQLRGGGGLFQETQYF. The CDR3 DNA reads TGTGCCAGCAGCCAGTTGCGTGGAGGCGGGGGGCTATTCCAAGAGACCCAGTACTTC.

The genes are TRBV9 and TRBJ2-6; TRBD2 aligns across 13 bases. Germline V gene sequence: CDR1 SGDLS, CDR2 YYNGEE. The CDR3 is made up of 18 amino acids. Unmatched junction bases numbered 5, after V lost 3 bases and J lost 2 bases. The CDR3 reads CASSDGLAGAAGANVLTF. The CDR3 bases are TGTGCCAGCAGCGACGGACTAGCGGGAGCAGCTGGGGCCAACGTCCTGACTTTC.

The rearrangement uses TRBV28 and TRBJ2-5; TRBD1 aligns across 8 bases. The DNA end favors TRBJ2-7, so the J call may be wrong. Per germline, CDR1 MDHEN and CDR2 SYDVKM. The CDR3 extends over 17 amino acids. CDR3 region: CASSSPYQQGAHYEQYF. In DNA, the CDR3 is TGTGCCAGCAGTTCCCCCTATCAGCAGGGGGCGCACTACGAGCAGTACTTC.

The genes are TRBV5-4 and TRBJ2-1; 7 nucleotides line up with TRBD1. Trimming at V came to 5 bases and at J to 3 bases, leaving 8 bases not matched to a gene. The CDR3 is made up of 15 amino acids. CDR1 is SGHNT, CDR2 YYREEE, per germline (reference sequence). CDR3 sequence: CASRSRTGSYNEQFF. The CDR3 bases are TGTGCCAGCAGGTCACGGACAGGCAGCTACAATGAGCAGTTCTTC.

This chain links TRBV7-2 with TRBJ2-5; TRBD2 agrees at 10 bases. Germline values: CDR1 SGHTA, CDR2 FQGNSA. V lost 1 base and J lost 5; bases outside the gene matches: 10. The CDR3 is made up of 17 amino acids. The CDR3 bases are TGTGCCAGCAGCTTAGGAGCTGGGCTAGCGGGAGCGGAGACCCAGTACTTC. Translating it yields CASSLGAGLAGAETQYF.

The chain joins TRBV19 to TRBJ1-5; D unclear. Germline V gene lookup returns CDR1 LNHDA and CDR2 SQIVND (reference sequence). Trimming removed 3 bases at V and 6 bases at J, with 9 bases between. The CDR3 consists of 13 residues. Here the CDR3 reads CASSIIGSQPQHF. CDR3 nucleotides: TGTGCCAGTAGTATCATCGGGAGTCAGCCCCAGCATTTT.

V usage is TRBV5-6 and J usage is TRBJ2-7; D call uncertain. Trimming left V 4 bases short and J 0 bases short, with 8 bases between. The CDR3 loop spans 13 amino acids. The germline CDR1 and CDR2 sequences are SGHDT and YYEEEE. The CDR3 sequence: CASSQTLSYEQYF. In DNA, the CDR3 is TGTGCCAGCAGCCAGACTCTCTCCTACGAGCAGTACTTC.

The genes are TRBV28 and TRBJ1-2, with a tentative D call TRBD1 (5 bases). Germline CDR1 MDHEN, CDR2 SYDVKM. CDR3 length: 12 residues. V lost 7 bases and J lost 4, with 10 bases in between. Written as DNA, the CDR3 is TGTGCCAGCATTTCGCAGGGCTATGGCTACACCTTC. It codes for CASISQGYGYTF.